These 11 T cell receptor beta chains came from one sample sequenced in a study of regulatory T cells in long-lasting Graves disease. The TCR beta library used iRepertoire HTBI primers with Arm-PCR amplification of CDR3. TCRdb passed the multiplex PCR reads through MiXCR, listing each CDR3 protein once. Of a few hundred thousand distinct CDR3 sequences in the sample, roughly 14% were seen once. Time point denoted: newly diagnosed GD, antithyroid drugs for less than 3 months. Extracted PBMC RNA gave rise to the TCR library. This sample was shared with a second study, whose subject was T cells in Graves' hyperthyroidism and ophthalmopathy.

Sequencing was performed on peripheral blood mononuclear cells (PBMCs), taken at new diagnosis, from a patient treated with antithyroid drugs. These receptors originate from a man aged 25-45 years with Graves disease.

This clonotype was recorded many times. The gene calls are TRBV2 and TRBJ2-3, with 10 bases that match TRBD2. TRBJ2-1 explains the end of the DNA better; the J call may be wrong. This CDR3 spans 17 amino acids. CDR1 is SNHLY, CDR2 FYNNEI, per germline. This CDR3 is CASSEVRSSGRGGEQFF. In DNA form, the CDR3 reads TGTGCCAGCAGTGAAGTTCGCTCTAGCGGGAGAGGTGGTGAGCAGTTCTTC.

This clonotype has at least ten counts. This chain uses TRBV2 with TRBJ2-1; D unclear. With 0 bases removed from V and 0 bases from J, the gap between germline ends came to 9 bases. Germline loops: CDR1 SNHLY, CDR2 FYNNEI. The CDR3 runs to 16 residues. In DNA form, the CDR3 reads TGTGCCAGCAGTGAAGCGCGCGCTAGCTCCTACAATGAGCAGTTCTTC. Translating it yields CASSEARASSYNEQFF.

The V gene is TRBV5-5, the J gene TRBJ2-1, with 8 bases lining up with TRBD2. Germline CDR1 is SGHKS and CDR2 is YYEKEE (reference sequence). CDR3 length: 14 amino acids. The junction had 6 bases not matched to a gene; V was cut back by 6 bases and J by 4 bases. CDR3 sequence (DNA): TGTGCCAGCAACGGGGGGGGCCTATACAATGAGCAGTTCTTC. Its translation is CASNGGGLYNEQFF.

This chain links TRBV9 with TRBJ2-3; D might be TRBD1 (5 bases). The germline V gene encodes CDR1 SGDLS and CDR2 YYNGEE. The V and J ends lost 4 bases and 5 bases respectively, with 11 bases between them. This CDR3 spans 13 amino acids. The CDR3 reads CASSLGREDTQYF. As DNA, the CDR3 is TGTGCCAGCAGCTTGGGGCGCGAAGATACGCAGTATTTT.

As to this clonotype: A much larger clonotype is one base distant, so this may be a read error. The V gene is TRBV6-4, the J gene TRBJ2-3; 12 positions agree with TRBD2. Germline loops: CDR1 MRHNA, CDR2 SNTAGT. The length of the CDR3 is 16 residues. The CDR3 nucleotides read TGTGCCAGCAGTTACTGGTCTAGCGGGAGGGCAGATACGCAGTGTTTT. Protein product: CASSYWSSGRADTQCF.

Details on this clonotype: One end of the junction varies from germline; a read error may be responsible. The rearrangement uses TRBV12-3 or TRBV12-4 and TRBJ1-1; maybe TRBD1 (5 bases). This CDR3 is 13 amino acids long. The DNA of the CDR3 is TGTACCGGCAGTTTCGGGGGGAACACTGAGGCTTTCTTT. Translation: CTGSFGGNTEAFF.

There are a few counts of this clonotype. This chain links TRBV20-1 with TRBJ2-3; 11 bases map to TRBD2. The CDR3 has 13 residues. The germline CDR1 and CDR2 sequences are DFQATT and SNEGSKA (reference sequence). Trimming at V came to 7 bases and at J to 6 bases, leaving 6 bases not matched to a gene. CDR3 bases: TGCAGTGTTACAACTAGCGGGAGTGATACGCAGTATTTT. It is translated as CSVTTSGSDTQYF.

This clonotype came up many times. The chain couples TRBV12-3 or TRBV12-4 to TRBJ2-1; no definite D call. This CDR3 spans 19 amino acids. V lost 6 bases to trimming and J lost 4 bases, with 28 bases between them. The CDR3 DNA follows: TGTGCCAGCAGCCCATTCTTACCTATTGAGCGCAAGGTATACAATGAGCAGTTCTTC. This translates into CASSPFLPIERKVYNEQFF.

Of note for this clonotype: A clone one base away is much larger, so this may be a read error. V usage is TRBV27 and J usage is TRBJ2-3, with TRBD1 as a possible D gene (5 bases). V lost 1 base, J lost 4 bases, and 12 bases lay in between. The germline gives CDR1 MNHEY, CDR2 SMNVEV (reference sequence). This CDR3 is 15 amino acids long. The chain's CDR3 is CASSLFRRVADTQYF. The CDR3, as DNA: TGTGCCAGCAGTTTATTTCGCAGGGTAGCAGATACGCAGTATTTT.

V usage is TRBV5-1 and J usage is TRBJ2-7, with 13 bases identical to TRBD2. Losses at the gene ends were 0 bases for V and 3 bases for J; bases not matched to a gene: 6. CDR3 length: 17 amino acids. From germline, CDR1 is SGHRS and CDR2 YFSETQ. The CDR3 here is CASSLGGLAGRLYEQYF. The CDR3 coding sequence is TGCGCCAGCAGCTTGGGGGGACTAGCGGGAAGACTCTACGAGCAGTACTTC.

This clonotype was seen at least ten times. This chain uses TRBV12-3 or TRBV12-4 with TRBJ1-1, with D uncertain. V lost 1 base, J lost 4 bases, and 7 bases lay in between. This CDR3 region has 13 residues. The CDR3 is CASSLEAPTEAFF. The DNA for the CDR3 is TGTGCCAGCAGTTTAGAAGCGCCCACTGAAGCTTTCTTT.